The text below deals with one T cell receptor (beta chain). The antigen remains unidentified. Because the CDR3's place on the DNA is in doubt, the DNA is left out and the CDR3 is given as listed by TCRdb. The record originates from a study of cytomegalovirus exposure and HLA in healthy donors. Study-level background: Genetic ancestry analysis placed more than 80% of the roughly 400 donors that were genotyped in the Caucasian-associated cluster.

Nominal health characterized the donors when sampled, though unrecorded immune exposures were likely. CDR1 and CDR2 (germline): SGHVS, FNYEAQ. The CDR3 spans 15 amino acids, including both terminal residues. Notes on the study in general: It was confirmed in vitro that a few of the CMV-associated chains were specific for CMV antigens. The authors enumerated over 150 TCR beta chains as linked to cytomegalovirus.

PCR employed 60 Vbeta and 13 Jbeta primers. Sequencing used immunoSEQ multiplex PCR; TCRdb keeps in-frame clones, though not all of them. The table has some 220,000 clones, roughly 78% seen once. Sequenced: PBMCs. This clonotype originated in a boy aged 5-17 years in good health and CMV-seronegative. This chain connects TRBV7-6 to TRBJ1-6; the table gives TRBD1 as D, unverified against the DNA. The CDR3 spells CASSFGPGGNSPLHF.